This TCR beta chain was profiled in a study of T cells after yellow fever vaccination (dated by TCRdb to about 2019). For context, the study as a whole: Libraries from fractions with low cell numbers were prepared with the SMART-Seq v4 Ultra Low Input RNA kit. To follow T-cell clones before and after both primary and booster YFV17D yellow fever vaccination, bulk TCR alpha and beta repertoires underwent longitudinal sequencing. Two healthy male donors made up the cohort, one aged 18 to 30 years and the other aged 30 to 40 years. Blood samples were taken at several timepoints before and after primary and secondary immunization, and bulk PBMC replicates and cell subsets were isolated.

The intended sense of this specimen's treatment or condition label: live attenuated yellow fever vaccine strain. Two biological replicates of bulk PBMCs were collected at each blood-draw timepoint. PBMCs were isolated from peripheral blood using a standard Ficoll-Paque protocol. RNA was extracted with TriZol from bulk PBMCs, CD4 and CD8 fractions, and dextramer-positive and dextramer-negative fractions. In its sample, this clonotype was seen many times. Its antigen has not been determined. No qualities accompany the bases; no much larger clone lies one base away. The sequencing machine was an Illumina NovaSeq 6000. TCR cDNA was made using 5'RACE template switching, a step that added a universal primer site and unique molecular identifiers. cDNA synthesis was primed from both the TCR alpha and TCR beta constant segments. Library amplification used two PCR steps, and the second PCR step added sample barcodes and sequencing adapters. Libraries were sequenced on Illumina HiSeq 2500 (2x100 bp) or NovaSeq (2x150 bp). As for how the authors treated the data: MIGEC was used to demultiplex reads and collapse the reads into UMI consensus sequences, and MiXCR was used for V(D)J alignment. Clonotypes responding to the vaccine were identified with edgeR on replicate PBMC samples, with the criteria of FDR below 0.01 and a log2 fold change above 5 up to day 15. Each bulk clonotype was labeled CD4 or CD8 based on which sequenced repertoire, CD4 or CD8, contained the clonotype at higher abundance. In-frame beta chains were kept once TCRdb had trimmed the public reads at Q25 with fastp and called clones with MiXCR. Duplicate CDR3 protein sequences are folded into a single record with the most common DNA and genes. None of the V and J calls come from the authors' own analysis; TCRdb made them. The sample contains a few hundred thousand distinct CDR3 sequences, around 3.6% of them found a single time. Around 22% of the sample is in the top ten clones.

The full study reports these points: A small fraction of clonotypes appeared in both the CD4 and CD8 compartments, likely as a result of convergent recombination. Because abundant contaminating clonotypes from the bulk population could be contained in FACS-sorted repertoires, computational filtering was required. The secondary T-cell response was weaker than the primary response but faster, peaking on day 5 instead of day 15. Most clones expanded after primary vaccination (about 96% of CD4 and 80% to 90% of CD8) were re-detected after the booster, suggesting that broad memory maintenance occurred. Because the study included only a couple of donors, the extent to which the findings can be generalized is limited.

The CDR3 runs 14 residues from the cysteine to the phenylalanine. Just the 42-base CDR3 DNA is kept, in frame starting at base 1. At the junction V is shortened by 6 bases and J by 4 bases, with 15 bases in between. The V and J genes are TRBV12-3 or TRBV12-4 and TRBJ1-1, with the D segment identity uncertain. The origin of this receptor is a young man who received the YFV17D yellow fever vaccine. The sequencing used PBMCs, collected on the day of the yellow fever booster vaccination. The encoded CDR3 is CASSSTATGTEAFF. In nucleotide form, the sequence is TGTGCCAGCAGCTCGACGGCGACGGGCACTGAAGCTTTCTTT.